The 2 T cell receptor beta chains given below trace back to one sample, sequenced in a study of Ad26.COV2.S vaccination and SARS-CoV-2 variants. Libraries were prepared by immunoSEQ multiplex PCR; TCRdb keeps only in-frame clonotypes and omits some of them. This sample yields fewer than 600,000 clones, of which about nine tenths are seen a single time; around 1.6% belongs to the top ten. This sample's treatment: some 19 received Ad26.COV2.S at low or high dose, single or two shots; about 5 received placebo; per-sample allocation not given. Sampling was done on day 63 after the first vaccine or placebo injection. The specimen was peripheral blood, collected in a trial of Ad26.COV2.S vaccine versus placebo. Every receptor here comes from a person aged 18 to 65 who received the Ad26.COV2.S COVID-19 vaccine or a placebo.

The chain carries TRBV7-9 and TRBJ1-4; D unclear. Germline CDR1 SEHNR, CDR2 FQNEAQ (reference sequence). The CDR3 runs to 19 residues. The germline V and J ends were trimmed by 1 base and 5 bases, with 23 bases remaining between them. CDR3 in amino acids: CASSLGKGGSVRQNEKLFF. CDR3 in DNA: TGTGCCAGCAGCTTAGGAAAAGGAGGGTCCGTCAGGCAAAATGAAAAACTGTTTTTT.

The chain combines TRBV19 with TRBJ2-1; unclear D gene. CDR1 is LNHDA, CDR2 SQIVND, per germline (reference sequence). V lost 3 bases and J lost 6, with 9 bases in between. The CDR3 totals 13 residues. The chain's CDR3 is CASSIPPFNEQFF. Here the CDR3 DNA reads TGTGCCAGTAGTATTCCACCTTTCAATGAGCAGTTCTTC.